These T cell receptor beta chains were read from a single sample in a study of tumor-infiltrating lymphocytes in localized non-small cell lung cancer. The table came from immunoSEQ multiplex PCR; TCRdb's copy has only in-frame clones and leaves some out. This table holds some 7,100 clones, over 50% found once. Sample: lung tumor tissue. These receptors all stem from a human donor with non-small cell lung cancer. CDR3s include the opening cysteine and the closing phenylalanine or tryptophan. A D gene is named only where the DNA matches it firmly. Size is stated for part of the rows, as once, few or many counts, or as a class when the clone is expanded.

clone size: -; V gene: TRBV27; D gene: -; J gene: TRBJ1-2; CDR3 DNA: TGTGCCAGCAGTGAAGCTCGCGCAGGGAGCTTGGGCTACACCTTC; CDR3 protein: CASSEARAGSLGYTF
clone size: -; V gene: TRBV7-7; D gene: -; J gene: TRBJ2-5; CDR3 DNA: TGTGCTAGCAGCTTATCACCAGGGAGAGTGCAAGAGACCCAGTACTTC; CDR3 protein: CASSLSPGRVQETQYF
clone size: medium-sized; V gene: TRBV2; D gene: TRBD2; J gene: TRBJ2-7; CDR3 DNA: TGTGCCAGCAGTGAAGATCTTAGCGGGGGGCCAAAGATATACGAGCAGTACTTC; CDR3 protein: CASSEDLSGGPKIYEQYF
clone size: -; V gene: TRBV5-1; D gene: -; J gene: TRBJ2-1; CDR3 DNA: TGCGCCAGCACCACCGACAGAGCCTACAATGAGCAGTTCTTC; CDR3 protein: CASTTDRAYNEQFF
clone size: few; V gene: TRBV19; D gene: -; J gene: TRBJ1-2; CDR3 DNA: TGTGCCAGTAGTATAAGTCAGGACTATGGCTACACCTTC; CDR3 protein: CASSISQDYGYTF
clone size: -; V gene: TRBV5-4; D gene: TRBD1; J gene: TRBJ1-1; CDR3 DNA: TGTGCCAGCAGCTGGGGACAGGGGCCCTCTAGGACTGAAGCTTTCTTT; CDR3 protein: CASSWGQGPSRTEAFF
clone size: -; V gene: TRBV7-2; D gene: TRBD2; J gene: TRBJ2-5; CDR3 DNA: TGTGCCAGCAGCATCGGACTAGCGGGGGGTCCCCGCCAAGAGACCCAGTACTTC; CDR3 protein: CASSIGLAGGPRQETQYF
clone size: -; V gene: TRBV15; D gene: -; J gene: TRBJ2-5; CDR3 DNA: TGTGCCACCAGCACCCTGGGGATGCAAGAGACCCAGTACTTC; CDR3 protein: CATSTLGMQETQYF
clone size: -; V gene: TRBV7-9; D gene: -; J gene: TRBJ2-5; CDR3 DNA: TGTGCCAGCAGCTTAAGGGACGGTCCCTGGGAGACCCAGTACTTC; CDR3 protein: CASSLRDGPWETQYF
clone size: -; V gene: TRBV5-6; D gene: TRBD2; J gene: TRBJ2-7; CDR3 DNA: TGTGCCAGCAGGGGGGGAGGGAGGCCGACCGAGCAGTACTTC; CDR3 protein: CASRGGGRPTEQYF
clone size: -; V gene: TRBV4-3; D gene: -; J gene: TRBJ2-6; CDR3 DNA: TGCGCCAGCAGCCAAGATCCCCCGGGGGTCAGCTCTGGGGCCAACGTCCTGACTTTC; CDR3 protein: CASSQDPPGVSSGANVLTF
clone size: once; V gene: TRBV10-3; D gene: -; J gene: TRBJ2-1; CDR3 DNA: TGTGCCATCAGTGGTCTTAATGAGCAGTTCTTC; CDR3 protein: CAISGLNEQFF
clone size: -; V gene: TRBV6-1; D gene: -; J gene: TRBJ1-6; CDR3 DNA: TGTGCCAGCAGTTCCGGGACGAGGAATTCACCCCTCCACTTT; CDR3 protein: CASSSGTRNSPLHF
clone size: -; V gene: TRBV27; D gene: TRBD2; J gene: TRBJ2-1; CDR3 DNA: TGTGCCAGCAGTTCCCCTGGACTAGCGGTAGGCAATGAGCAGTTCTTC; CDR3 protein: CASSSPGLAVGNEQFF
clone size: -; V gene: TRBV29-1; D gene: TRBD1; J gene: TRBJ1-1; CDR3 DNA: TGCAGCGTGCCTCAGGGACAGGGGGACACTGAAGCTTTCTTT; CDR3 protein: CSVPQGQGDTEAFF
clone size: -; V gene: TRBV7-9; D gene: TRBD2; J gene: TRBJ2-7; CDR3 DNA: TGTGCCAGCACAGCGGGGGGGTACGAGCAGTACTTC; CDR3 protein: CASTAGGYEQYF
clone size: -; V gene: TRBV29-1; D gene: TRBD2; J gene: TRBJ2-1; CDR3 DNA: TGCAGCGTTCAGTCGGGACTAGCCATTTATGAGCAGTTCTTC; CDR3 protein: CSVQSGLAIYEQFF
clone size: medium-sized; V gene: TRBV27; D gene: -; J gene: TRBJ2-3; CDR3 DNA: TGTGCCAGCAGTTTATCTCGGCCAGATACGCAGTATTTT; CDR3 protein: CASSLSRPDTQYF
clone size: -; V gene: TRBV30; D gene: -; J gene: TRBJ1-4; CDR3 DNA: TGTGCCGCAGGATGTGATGAAAAACTGTTTTTT; CDR3 protein: CAAGCDEKLFF
clone size: -; V gene: TRBV6-5; D gene: TRBD1; J gene: TRBJ2-7; CDR3 DNA: TGTGCCAGCAGCCAAGGGACAGCCTACGAGCAGTACTTC; CDR3 protein: CASSQGTAYEQYF
clone size: -; V gene: TRBV6-6; D gene: -; J gene: TRBJ2-2; CDR3 DNA: TGTGCCAGCAGGCCGACAGGCCCCGGGGAGCTGTTTTTT; CDR3 protein: CASRPTGPGELFF
clone size: large; V gene: TRBV7-2; D gene: TRBD2; J gene: TRBJ2-1; CDR3 DNA: TGTGCCAGCAGCTTAGGGGCGGGGGGGTACAATGAGCAGTTCTTC; CDR3 protein: CASSLGAGGYNEQFF